These 30 T cell receptor beta chains share one sample of origin, sequenced in a study of blood T cell repertoires in COVID-19. Produced via immunoSEQ multiplex PCR; TCRdb's table is partial and in-frame only. In the table there are 150,000 to 200,000 clones, roughly 78% of which are singletons. The sample consisted of peripheral blood. All receptors derive from a man aged 70-80 years with active or convalescent COVID-19.

The rearrangement links TRBV2 to TRBJ2-1, with 12 bases lining up with TRBD2. Per germline, CDR1 SNHLY and CDR2 FYNNEI. The length of the CDR3 is 15 residues. The V segment lost 4 bases and the J segment 2 bases; nucleotides outside the gene matches: 0. DNA for the CDR3: TGTGCCAGCAGTGGGACTAGCGGGACCTACAATGAGCAGTTCTTC. Its translation is CASSGTSGTYNEQFF.

The J gene is TRBJ1-1, the V gene TRBV18; D remains unclear. V was clipped by 0 bases and J by 2 bases, with 7 bases between them. The CDR3 length is 14 residues. From germline, CDR1 is KGHSH and CDR2 LQKENI. The CDR3 here is CASSPPPGNTEAFF. CDR3 bases: TGTGCCAGCTCACCACCGCCAGGTAACACTGAAGCTTTCTTT.

The chain employs TRBV7-9 and TRBJ2-4; D is undetermined. Trimming stripped 2 bases from V and 0 bases from J, with 5 bases between. From germline, CDR1 is SEHNR and CDR2 FQNEAQ (reference sequence). The CDR3 runs 14 residues. CDR3 DNA: TGTGCCAGCAGCTTACGCGGAGCCAAAAACATTCAGTACTTC. Translation gives CASSLRGAKNIQYF.

The V and J genes are TRBV10-3 and TRBJ2-7, with 7 bases lining up with TRBD1. The CDR3 length is 18 residues. Unmatched junction bases numbered 13, after V lost 0 bases and J lost 2 bases. Germline-derived CDR1 and CDR2 are ENHRY and SYGVKD. CDR3 sequence (DNA): TGTGCCATCAGTGAGTCCGGGGCAGGGGGACGGATAACCTACGAGCAGTACTTC. It specifies CAISESGAGGRITYEQYF.

The chain joins TRBV7-2 to TRBJ1-1; D is unclear. The germline gives CDR1 SGHTA, CDR2 FQGNSA. V lost 0 bases and J 5 bases, leaving 7 bases between the germline ends. The CDR3 is 13 residues long. The CDR3: CASSLARWTEAFF. CDR3 coding DNA: TGTGCCAGCAGCTTAGCGAGGTGGACTGAAGCTTTCTTT.

The rearrangement joins TRBV5-1 to TRBJ2-3; TRBD1 matches at 7 bases. Germline V gene lookup returns CDR1 SGHRS and CDR2 YFSETQ. V was pared by 3 bases and J by 1 base, with 8 bases of the junction left unmatched. The CDR3 is made up of 16 amino acids. The chain's CDR3 is CASSSGQVSGTDTQYF. In DNA, the CDR3 is TGCGCCAGCAGCTCCGGACAGGTATCCGGCACAGATACGCAGTATTTT.

This chain connects TRBV2 to TRBJ2-5; D possibly corresponds to TRBD1 (6 bases). The CDR3 sequence is 14 residues long. Per germline, CDR1 SNHLY and CDR2 FYNNEI. Trimming pared 2 bases from V and 5 bases from J, leaving 12 bases between. The CDR3 protein is CASSETQGTETQYF. CDR3 DNA: TGTGCCAGCAGTGAAACTCAGGGGACCGAGACCCAGTACTTC.

The V call is TRBV7-8, the J call TRBJ1-1; 8 bases are shared with TRBD1. CDR3 length: 13 residues. Germline V gene sequence: CDR1 SGHVS, CDR2 FQNEAQ. J was trimmed by 4 bases and V by 6 bases; bases with no gene match: 4. CDR3 coding DNA: TGTGCCAGCAGAGATACAGGGGGCACTGAAGCTTTCTTT. Its translation: CASRDTGGTEAFF.

The J gene is TRBJ1-2, the V gene TRBV2; D may be TRBD1 (6 bases). This CDR3 comprises 13 residues. V was cut by 6 bases and J by 4 bases, with 12 bases left in between. Germline V gene sequence: CDR1 SNHLY, CDR2 FYNNEI. The CDR3 DNA follows: TGTGCCAGCAGGGATGACAGGATCTATGGCTACACCTTC. Translated: CASRDDRIYGYTF. The whole variable domain, filled in from reference TRBV2 and TRBJ1-2, reads EPEVTQTPSHQVTQMGQEVILRCVPISNHLYFYWYRQILGQKVEFLVSFYNNEISEKSEIFDDQFSVERPDGSNFTLKIRSTKLEDSAMYFCASRDDRIYGYTFGSGTRLTVV.

V usage is TRBV5-4 and J usage is TRBJ2-3; 8 bases fit TRBD2. Germline assignment: CDR1 SGHNT and CDR2 YYREEE (reference sequence). The junction had 12 bases not matched to a gene; V was cut back by 3 bases and J by 6 bases. This CDR3 has 16 amino acids. The CDR3 here is CASSSRWGGRLDTQYF. For the CDR3, the DNA is TGTGCCAGCAGCTCCCGGTGGGGCGGGAGGTTGGATACGCAGTATTTT.

Only one count was recorded for this clone. The rearrangement uses TRBV5-4 and TRBJ1-1; 9 bases agree with TRBD1. After removal of 4 bases from V and 1 base from J, the junction contained 8 bases not matched to a gene. Germline CDR1 reads SGHNT; CDR2 reads YYREEE (reference sequence). There are 16 residues in the CDR3. The CDR3 loop is CASSTGTGIRNTEAFF. In DNA form, the CDR3 reads TGTGCCAGCAGCACCGGGACAGGGATCAGGAACACTGAAGCTTTCTTT.

The chain uses TRBV2 and TRBJ2-6; 8 nucleotides line up with TRBD1. This CDR3 contains 18 residues. The germline V gene encodes CDR1 SNHLY and CDR2 FYNNEI. The V and J ends lost 4 bases and 2 bases, in that order; junction bases with no gene match: 10. The CDR3 spells CASSVTRTGTPGANVLTF. In nucleotides, the CDR3 is TGTGCCAGCAGTGTTACCAGGACAGGGACGCCTGGGGCCAACGTCCTGACTTTC.

The chain has TRBV11-3 and TRBJ1-2; TRBD1 might be the D (6 bases). Trimming left V 0 bases short and J 5 bases short, with 22 bases between. This CDR3 is built from 18 residues. Germline V lookup: CDR1 SGHNT, CDR2 YENEEA. The CDR3 bases are TGTGCCAGCAGCTTAGACCGAACTAACGGGACATCGCTTTATGGCTACACCTTC. Residues: CASSLDRTNGTSLYGYTF.

The rearrangement uses TRBV19 and TRBJ1-2, with 10 nucleotides matching TRBD1. Germline V gene sequence: CDR1 LNHDA, CDR2 SQIVND (reference sequence). The V and J ends lost 9 bases and 5 bases, in that order; junction bases with no gene match: 9. CDR3 length: 14 residues. The CDR3 bases are TGTGCCAGCGCGAAGGACAGGGGGGTTTATGGCTACACCTTC. Encoded protein: CASAKDRGVYGYTF.

The rearrangement links TRBV6-5 to TRBJ1-1; TRBD1 agrees at 7 bases. Trimming took 5 bases from V and 6 from J; bases not matched to a gene: 6. CDR1 and CDR2 (germline): MNHEY, SVGAGI. This CDR3 spans 13 amino acids. As DNA, the CDR3 is TGTGCCAGCAGTAGGAGGGGGCCGGCTGAAGCTTTCTTT. This gives the protein CASSRRGPAEAFF.

The V call is TRBV20-1, the J call TRBJ1-2, with a possible D match to TRBD1 (5 bases). Germline CDR1 reads DFQATT; CDR2 reads SNEGSKA (reference sequence). Trimming left V 8 bases short and J 5 bases short, with 12 bases between. CDR3 size: 11 residues. The chain's CDR3 is CSPVAGYGYTF. The DNA of the CDR3 is TGCAGTCCAGTGGCAGGGTATGGCTACACCTTC.

The V and J genes are TRBV25-1 and TRBJ1-3; 7 bases map to TRBD1. Trimming took 1 base from V and 0 from J; bases not matched to a gene: 6. The CDR3 extends over 17 amino acids. Looked up from germline, CDR1 is MGHDK and CDR2 is SYGVNS. CDR3: CASSEWRGQSSGNTIYF. DNA for the CDR3: TGTGCCAGCAGTGAATGGAGGGGACAGAGCTCTGGAAACACCATATATTTT.

In this sample, this clone turned up once. The gene calls are TRBV5-8 and TRBJ2-2, with TRBD2 identical over 11 bases. Germline V lookup: CDR1 SGHTS, CDR2 YDEGEE. V was pared by 4 bases and J by 7 bases, with 21 bases of the junction left unmatched. This CDR3 is built from 20 residues. The CDR3 protein is CASSPGTRLAGNGRGGELFF. Written as DNA, the CDR3 is TGTGCCAGCAGCCCGGGCACCCGACTAGCGGGAAATGGACGCGGCGGGGAGCTGTTTTTT.

In its sample, this clone was seen a few times. The V gene is TRBV2, the J gene TRBJ1-1, with a possible D match to TRBD1 (5 bases). Germline assignment: CDR1 SNHLY and CDR2 FYNNEI. The V end lost 7 bases, the J end lost 3 bases, and 18 bases lay between the germline ends. The CDR3 spans 15 residues. For the CDR3, the DNA is TGTGCCAGCATTAGAAGCGGGGGTTTAGACACTGAAGCTTTCTTT. This gives the protein CASIRSGGLDTEAFF. The full variable domain, its missing parts supplied by reference TRBV2 and TRBJ1-1, is EPEVTQTPSHQVTQMGQEVILRCVPISNHLYFYWYRQILGQKVEFLVSFYNNEISEKSEIFDDQFSVERPDGSNFTLKIRSTKLEDSAMYFCASIRSGGLDTEAFFGQGTRLTVV.

For this clone: With a much larger clone just one base away, this may be a read error. This chain links TRBV3-1 (or the pseudogene TRBV3-2) with TRBJ2-4, with D possibly being TRBD2 (5 bases). The ends were cut back, 0 bases at V and 8 bases at J, with 5 bases in the middle. The CDR3 runs 12 residues. From germline, CDR1 is LGHDT and CDR2 YNNKEL (reference sequence). The CDR3: CASSQERDIQYF. Written as DNA, the CDR3 is TGTGCCAGCAGCCAAGAGAGGGACATTCAGTACTTC.

The chain links TRBV11-2 to TRBJ2-4; tentative D call: TRBD2 (5 bases). The V end was cut by 5 bases, the J end by 7 bases, with 18 bases between. The CDR3 spans 15 residues. CDR1 and CDR2 (germline): SGHAT, FQNNGV. The CDR3 nucleotides read TGTGCCAGCAGCCCCTGGATGGGTAGCGAGAACATTCAGTACTTC. The encoded protein is CASSPWMGSENIQYF.

The chain links TRBV12-3 or TRBV12-4 to TRBJ2-3, with D perhaps TRBD1 (5 bases). The length of the CDR3 is 13 residues. V dropped 4 bases and J dropped 7 bases, with 12 bases sitting between them. The CDR3 loop reads CASSSSTVYTQYF. As DNA, the CDR3 is TGTGCCAGCAGTTCCTCGACAGTATATACGCAGTATTTT.

The rearrangement links TRBV5-4 to TRBJ2-1; no firm D call. Trimming stripped 3 bases from V and 0 bases from J, with 10 bases between. The CDR3 is made up of 15 amino acids. Germline values: CDR1 SGHNT, CDR2 YYREEE (reference sequence). The CDR3 DNA is TGTGCCAGCAGCTCGCCTAGAGTCTCCTACAATGAGCAGTTCTTC. This codes for CASSSPRVSYNEQFF. The full variable domain, in which reference TRBV5-4 and TRBJ2-1 provide the parts outside the CDR3, is ETGVTQSPTHLIKTRGQQVTLRCSSQSGHNTVSWYQQALGQGPQFIFQYYREEENGRGNFPPRFSGLQFPNYSSELNVNALELDDSALYLCASSSPRVSYNEQFFGPGTRLTVL.

The chain links TRBV6-5 to TRBJ1-1; TRBD1 is a possible D gene (6 bases). The CDR3 is made up of 15 amino acids. Germline CDR1 and CDR2: MNHEY and SVGAGI. Trimming took 2 bases from V and 0 from J, leaving 10 bases between them. The CDR3 sequence is CASSYNRDLNTEAFF. CDR3 nucleotide sequence: TGTGCCAGCAGTTACAACAGGGACCTGAACACTGAAGCTTTCTTT.

The genes are TRBV7-9 and TRBJ1-1; D is unresolved. The V end lost 2 bases, the J end lost 5 bases, and 9 bases lay between the germline ends. Germline lookup yields CDR1 SEHNR and CDR2 FQNEAQ (reference sequence). The CDR3 has 13 residues. The CDR3 region is CASSLTVGTEAFF. Here the CDR3 DNA reads TGTGCCAGCAGCTTAACGGTCGGGACTGAAGCTTTCTTT. Complete variable domain (other parts from reference TRBV7-9 and TRBJ1-1): DTGVSQNPRHKITKRGQNVTFRCDPISEHNRLYWYRQTLGQGPEFLTYFQNEAQLEKSRLLSDRFSAERPKGSFSTLEIQRTEQGDSAMYLCASSLTVGTEAFFGQGTRLTVV.

The sample holds a few counts of this clone. The rearrangement joins TRBV19 to TRBJ1-1; D is unresolved. Germline CDR1 LNHDA, CDR2 SQIVND (reference sequence). Trimming stripped 0 bases from V and 1 base from J, with 9 bases between. The CDR3 is 15 amino acids. The CDR3 is CASSIDLLWNTEAFF. The CDR3 DNA reads TGTGCCAGTAGTATAGACCTCCTATGGAACACTGAAGCTTTCTTT.

The chain is built from TRBV9 and TRBJ1-2; D possibly corresponds to TRBD1 (5 bases). Trimming took 3 bases from V and 6 from J, leaving 12 bases between them. The CDR3 runs to 13 residues. The germline V gene encodes CDR1 SGDLS and CDR2 YYNGEE. The DNA of the CDR3 is TGTGCCAGCAGCGCCGGGACTCACGATGGCTACACCTTC. This gives the protein CASSAGTHDGYTF.

Only one count was recorded for this clone. This sequence joins TRBV6-5 and TRBJ1-1, with D tentatively TRBD1 (6 bases). The CDR3 length is 15 residues. The germline CDR1 and CDR2 sequences are MNHEY and SVGAGI. Trimming removed 10 bases at V and 5 bases at J, with 23 bases between. Here the CDR3 DNA reads TGTGCCACCAACCCAGCGGGGGCAGGGGTAACTGAAGCTTTCTTT. Protein sequence: CATNPAGAGVTEAFF.

The genes are TRBV7-9 and TRBJ2-7; D may be TRBD2 (5 bases). CDR1 is SEHNR and CDR2 is FQNEAQ in the germline V gene (reference sequence). CDR3 length equals 16 residues. Trimming left V 5 bases short and J 2 bases short, with 19 bases between. This chain's CDR3 is CASSPFSAGTAYEQYF. The CDR3 nucleotides are TGTGCCAGCAGCCCGTTCTCGGCGGGTACCGCCTACGAGCAGTACTTC.

The V gene is TRBV11-3, the J gene TRBJ2-2; no firm D call. The CDR3 spans 16 residues. Germline V gene data show CDR1 as SGHNT and CDR2 as YENEEA. V shed 3 bases and J shed 6 bases, with 17 bases lying between them. The CDR3 bases are TGTGCCAGCAGCTTTAACTCCCCCAGGTTGGCCGGGGAGCTGTTTTTT. Translation: CASSFNSPRLAGELFF.